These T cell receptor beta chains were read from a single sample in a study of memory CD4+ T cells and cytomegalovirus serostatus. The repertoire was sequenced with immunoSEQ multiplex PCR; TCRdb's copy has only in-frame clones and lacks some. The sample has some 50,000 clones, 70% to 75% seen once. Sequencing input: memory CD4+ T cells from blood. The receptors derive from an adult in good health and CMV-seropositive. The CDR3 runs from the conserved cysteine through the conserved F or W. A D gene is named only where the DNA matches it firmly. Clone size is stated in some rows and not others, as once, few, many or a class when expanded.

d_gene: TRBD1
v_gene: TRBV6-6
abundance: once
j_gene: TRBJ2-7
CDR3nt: TGTGCCAGCAGCCCCGGACAGGGGAGCTCCTACGAGCAGTACTTC
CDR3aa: CASSPGQGSSYEQYF

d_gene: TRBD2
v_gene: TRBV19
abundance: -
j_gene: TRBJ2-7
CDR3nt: TGTGCCACTAAAAGCGGGGGTGACTCCTACGAGCAGTACTTC
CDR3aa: CATKSGGDSYEQYF

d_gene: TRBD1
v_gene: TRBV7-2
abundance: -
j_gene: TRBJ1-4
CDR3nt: TGTGCCAGCAGCTTATGGCGGACAGGGAATGAAAAACTGTTTTTT
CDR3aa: CASSLWRTGNEKLFF

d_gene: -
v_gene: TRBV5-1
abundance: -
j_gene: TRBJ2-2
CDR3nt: TGCGCCAGCAGCTCTGGGTACACCGGGGAGCTGTTTTTT
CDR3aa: CASSSGYTGELFF

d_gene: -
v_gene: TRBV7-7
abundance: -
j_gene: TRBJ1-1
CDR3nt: TGTGCTAGCAGCTTAAGTAGGGAGACTGAAGCTTTCTTT
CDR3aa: CASSLSRETEAFF

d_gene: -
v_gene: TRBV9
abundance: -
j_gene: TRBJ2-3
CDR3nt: TGTGCCAGCAGCGTCGAAAATGGCGCAGATACGCAGTATTTT
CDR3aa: CASSVENGADTQYF

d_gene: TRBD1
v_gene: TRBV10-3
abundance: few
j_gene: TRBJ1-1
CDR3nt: TGTGCCATCAGTGCCGCAGGGGGAACTGAAGCTTTCTTT
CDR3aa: CAISAAGGTEAFF

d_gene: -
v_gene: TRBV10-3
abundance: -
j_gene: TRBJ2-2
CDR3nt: TGTGCCATCCAACCCGGTCGGGGGACTGGGGAGCTGTTTTTT
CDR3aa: CAIQPGRGTGELFF

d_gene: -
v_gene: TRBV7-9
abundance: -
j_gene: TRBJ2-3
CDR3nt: TGTGCCAGCAGCTCCGCAACATTCTCTGTAAGAACGCAGTATTTT
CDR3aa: CASSSATFSVRTQYF

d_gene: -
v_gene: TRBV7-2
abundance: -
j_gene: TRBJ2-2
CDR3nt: TGTGCCAGCAGCTTAGCGTCCCTGGGCGGGGGCCTTAACACCGGGGAGCTGTTTTTT
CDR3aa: CASSLASLGGGLNTGELFF

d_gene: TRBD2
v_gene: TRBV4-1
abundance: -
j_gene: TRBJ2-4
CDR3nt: TGCGCCAGCAGCCGTGGACTAGCGGGGGGGCGGGTCAAAAACATTCAGTACTTC
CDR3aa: CASSRGLAGGRVKNIQYF

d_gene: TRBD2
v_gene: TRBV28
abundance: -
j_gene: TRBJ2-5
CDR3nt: TGTGCCAGCACAGTCGAGCGGGGTTGGGAGACCCAGTACTTC
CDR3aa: CASTVERGWETQYF

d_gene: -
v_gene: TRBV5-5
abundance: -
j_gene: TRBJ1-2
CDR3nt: TGTGCCAGCAGCTTGGTGGGGGACTATGGCTACACCTTC
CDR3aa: CASSLVGDYGYTF

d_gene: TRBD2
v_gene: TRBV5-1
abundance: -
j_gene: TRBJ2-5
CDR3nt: TGCGCCAGCAGCTTTCCGTCAGCGGGGGCCCTCCAAGAGACCCAGTACTTC
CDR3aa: CASSFPSAGALQETQYF

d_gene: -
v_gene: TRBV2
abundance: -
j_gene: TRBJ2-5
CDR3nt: TGTGCCAGCAGCTTCTCCTCCCAAGAGACCCAGTACTTC
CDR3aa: CASSFSSQETQYF

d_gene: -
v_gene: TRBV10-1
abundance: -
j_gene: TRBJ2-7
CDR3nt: TGCGCCAGCAGTGTGTTCCGGGACACCTACGAGCAGTACTTC
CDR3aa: CASSVFRDTYEQYF

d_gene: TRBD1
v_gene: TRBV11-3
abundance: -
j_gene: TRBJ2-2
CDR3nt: TGTGCCAGCAGCCCCAGACAGGGAGTCTCCGGGGAGCTGTTTTTT
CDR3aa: CASSPRQGVSGELFF

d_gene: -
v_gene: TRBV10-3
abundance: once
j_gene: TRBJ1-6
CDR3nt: TGTGCCATCAGTGACTTACAGGGCGGGCATTCACCCCTCCACTTT
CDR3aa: CAISDLQGGHSPLHF

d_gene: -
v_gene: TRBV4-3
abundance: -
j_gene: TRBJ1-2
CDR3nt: TGCGCCAGCAGCCAAGATGTGCGGGCGTCTAACTATGGCTACACCTTC
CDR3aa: CASSQDVRASNYGYTF

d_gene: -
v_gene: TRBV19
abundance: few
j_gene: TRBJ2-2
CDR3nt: TGTGCCAGTAGTATGGGGAACTGGGAGCTGTTTTTT
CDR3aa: CASSMGNWELFF

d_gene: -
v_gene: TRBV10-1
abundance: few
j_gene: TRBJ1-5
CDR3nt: TGCGCCAGCAGAGGGGGAGGACAGAATAGCAATCAGCCCCAGCATTTT
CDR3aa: CASRGGGQNSNQPQHF

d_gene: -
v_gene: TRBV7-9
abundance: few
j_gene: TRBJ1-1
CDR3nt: TGTGCCAGCAGCATTGACTCAGCGCTTGAAGCTTTCTTT
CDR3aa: CASSIDSALEAFF

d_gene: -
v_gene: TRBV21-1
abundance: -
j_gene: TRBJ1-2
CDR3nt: TGTGCCAGCAGCAAAGTTCATGGGGGACCTCTAGGAGGCTACACCTTC
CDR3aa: CASSKVHGGPLGGYTF

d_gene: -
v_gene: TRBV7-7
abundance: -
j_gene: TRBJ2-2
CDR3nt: TGTGCTAGCAGCCGAATGTCTGGGGTTGAAACCGGGGAGCTGTTTTTT
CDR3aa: CASSRMSGVETGELFF

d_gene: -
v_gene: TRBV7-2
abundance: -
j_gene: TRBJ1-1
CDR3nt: TGTGCCAGCAGCTTATATTCTGGGGGAGATGAAGCTTTCTTT
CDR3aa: CASSLYSGGDEAFF

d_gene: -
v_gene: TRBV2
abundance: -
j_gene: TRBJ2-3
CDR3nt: TGTGCCAGCAGTGAAATGAGGACTAGCACAGATACGCAGTATTTT
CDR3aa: CASSEMRTSTDTQYF

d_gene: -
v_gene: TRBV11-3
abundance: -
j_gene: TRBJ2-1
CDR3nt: TGTGCCAGCAGCTCCCCTGGAGCGGGTGACGACAATGAGCAGTTCTTC
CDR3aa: CASSSPGAGDDNEQFF

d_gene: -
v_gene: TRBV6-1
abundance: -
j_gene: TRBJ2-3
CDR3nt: TGTGCCAGCAGGCCTACTTTCCAGTCGGATACGCAGTATTTT
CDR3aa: CASRPTFQSDTQYF